These T cell receptor beta chains were read from a single sample in a study of blood T cell repertoires in COVID-19. TCRdb's table, derived via immunoSEQ multiplex PCR, lists solely in-frame clones and lacks some. The data hold about 200,000 clones, with roughly four fifths observed a single time. The sequenced sample consisted of PBMCs or T cells enriched from blood (not recorded which). Source of these receptors: a woman in her forties or fifties who had been exposed to COVID-19. Both conserved end residues are part of each CDR3. The D gene is left open where the match is weak. A row's size may be missing; if present it is once, few, many or a size class.

TRBD1	TRBV6-1	TRBJ2-5	-	CASSEFGDRVETQYF	TGTGCCAGCAGTGAATTTGGGGACAGGGTAGAGACCCAGTACTTC
-	TRBV6-6	TRBJ2-3	-	CASQEAVSTDTQYF	TGTGCCAGCCAAGAAGCGGTGAGCACAGATACGCAGTATTTT
TRBD1	TRBV2	TRBJ1-1	-	CASRGRQGNTEAFF	TGTGCCAGCAGGGGCCGACAGGGAAACACTGAAGCTTTCTTT
TRBD2	TRBV6-5	TRBJ2-2	-	CAGGTSDSGELFF	TGTGCCGGGGGGACTAGCGATAGCGGGGAGCTGTTTTTT
-	TRBV19	TRBJ1-4	many	CASSNAGGNLFEKLFF	TGTGCCAGTTCCAACGCAGGAGGCAACCTTTTCGAAAAACTGTTTTTT
-	TRBV10-1	TRBJ2-5	-	CASSESGRGQETQYF	TGCGCCAGCAGTGAGTCGGGTAGGGGGCAAGAGACCCAGTACTTC
TRBD2	TRBV11-2	TRBJ2-4	-	CASSLGRGGDNIQYF	TGTGCCAGCAGCTTAGGTCGGGGGGGTGATAACATTCAGTACTTC
TRBD1	TRBV11-2	TRBJ1-1	-	CASSPDRPNTEAFF	TGTGCCAGCAGCCCGGACAGGCCCAACACTGAAGCTTTCTTT
TRBD1	TRBV11-2	TRBJ1-2	-	CASSLEGQGAYYGYTF	TGTGCCAGCAGCTTAGAGGGACAGGGGGCTTACTATGGCTACACCTTC
TRBD2	TRBV13	TRBJ2-3	-	CASSRAGREADTQYF	TGTGCCAGCAGCCGAGCGGGGCGCGAGGCAGATACGCAGTATTTT
-	TRBV19	TRBJ1-5	-	CASSMYWGGNQPQHF	TGTGCCAGTAGTATGTATTGGGGGGGCAATCAGCCCCAGCATTTT
TRBD2	TRBV11-3	TRBJ2-1	-	CASSLGWTSGGGDYNEQFF	TGTGCCAGCAGCTTAGGATGGACTAGCGGGGGGGGAGACTACAATGAGCAGTTCTTC
TRBD1	TRBV18	TRBJ1-1	-	CASSPTGGGAGNTEAFF	TGTGCCAGCTCACCAACGGGAGGGGGCGCAGGGAACACTGAAGCTTTCTTT
-	TRBV5-4	TRBJ1-2	-	CASSPQSRDNYGYTF	TGTGCCAGCAGCCCTCAATCCAGGGATAACTATGGCTACACCTTC
-	TRBV28	TRBJ1-1	once	CASSWGGSNTEAFF	TGTGCCAGCAGTTGGGGGGGATCGAACACTGAAGCTTTCTTT
TRBD2	TRBV19	TRBJ2-5	-	CASSETGTSGQETQYF	TGTGCCAGTAGTGAAACCGGGACTAGCGGCCAAGAGACCCAGTACTTC